This TCR beta chain was documented in a study of Graves' ophthalmopathy and Graves' hyperthyroidism. Study information: Investigators collected peripheral blood at initial diagnosis, before any treatment was given.

The PBMCs had their origin in 7.5 to 10 ml of fresh peripheral blood. Germline V gene sequence: CDR1 DFQATT, CDR2 SNEGSKA (reference sequence). This CDR3 comprises 15 residues. Trimming stripped 7 bases from V and 10 bases from J, with 23 bases between. CDR3 regions of TCR beta were amplified from RNA transcripts. HTBI primers were employed in first-round RT-PCR, then a second-round multiplex PCR followed. One entry per CDR3 protein results from TCRdb running MiXCR on the multiplex PCR reads. The data show about 620,000 distinct CDR3 sequences, with 20% to 25% seen just once and roughly 7.4% held by the top ten. This clonotype was recorded many times.

This chain links TRBV20-1 with TRBJ1-6, with D maybe TRBD1 (5 bases). This sequence was found in a woman aged 18 to 35 with stable Graves' hyperthyroidism. Some clones in this sample may be carry-over from other donors' samples. Specimen: peripheral blood. The CDR3, as DNA: TGCAGTGTTTCAAGGATGGCCAGGGCCGTCTCACCCCTCCACTTT. Residues: CSVSRMARAVSPLHF.